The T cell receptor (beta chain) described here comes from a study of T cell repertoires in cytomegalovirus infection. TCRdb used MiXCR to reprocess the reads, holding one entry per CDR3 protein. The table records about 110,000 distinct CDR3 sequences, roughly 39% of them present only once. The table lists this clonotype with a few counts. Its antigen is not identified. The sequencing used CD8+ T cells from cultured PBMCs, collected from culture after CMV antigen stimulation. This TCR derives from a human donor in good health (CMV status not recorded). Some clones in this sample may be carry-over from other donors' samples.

The CDR3 sequence: CASFPGTGDAEAFF. CDR3 nucleotide sequence: TGTGCCAGCTTTCCCGGGACAGGGGATGCTGAAGCTTTCTTT. This rearrangement joins TRBV7-6 to TRBJ1-1, with TRBD1 identical over 10 bases. The germline CDR1 and CDR2 sequences are SGHVS and FNYEAQ. The length of the CDR3 is 14 residues. V lost 8 bases to trimming and J lost 6 bases; unmatched junction nucleotides: 9.